This section outlines one T cell receptor beta chain sequence together with its context. Its cognate antigen has yet to be identified. No much larger clone exists at a distance of one base, and base qualities are not known. The record originates from a study of shared clonotypes between healthy human individuals (dated by TCRdb to the early 2020s). With regard to the full study: A couple of women and a few men aged 18 to 49 years were included in the cohort. For each donor, three plates each were used for CD4 naive and CD4 memory, two plates were used for CD8 naive, and one plate was used for CD8 memory. The study deeply sequenced blood TCR repertoires of five healthy adults to estimate repertoire size and the extent of clonotype sharing between individuals. To increase sequencing depth and limit assay-specific biases, TCR repertoire library preparation and sequencing were carried out by different laboratories using diverse techniques. Between about 0.8 and 9 billion PBMCs per donor were obtained by leukapheresis. The paper as a whole reports these results and caveats: Estimated clonotype richness was generally larger for naive than for memory subsets. Across a few donors, roughly 5.4% of naive CD4, approximately 3.5% of naive CD8, 2% to 2.5% of memory CD4, and about 0.4% of memory CD8 clonotypes were shared. Pairwise subsampling indicated that sequencing depth was expected to affect the degree of clonotype sharing among donors. Because the study included a small number of donors, the genetic and exposure-history diversity represented was limited. Only blood was sampled, and tissue TCR repertoires likely differ from those in blood. Clonotypes shared by all four sorted-subset donors showed higher generation probabilities than non-shared clonotypes. Rarefaction of sorted-subset datasets indicated incomplete sequencing despite the large sequencing depth.

Using the deep immunoSEQ assay, TCR CDR3 regions were amplified from genomic DNA by multiplex PCR. Extracted genomic DNA from each cell subset was distributed evenly across all wells of several immunoSEQ 96-well plates, and each plate was treated as a replicate. For sorted subsets, each replicate PCR was loaded with about 200 ng genomic DNA, equivalent to approximately 33,000 T cell genomes. The purified libraries were quantified using a Qubit 3.0 fluorometer, sized with a Bioanalyzer 2100, and then quantified again using the KAPA Library Quantification kit. Every immunoSEQ 96-well plate was sequenced on a separate single-read 150-cycle Illumina NextSeq 550 flow cell. The source study handled its data this way. Because the immunoSEQ output included only junctional sequences and no quality scores, the filtering could not be the same as the filtering used for full-length reads. To assign V/J genes and CDR3, sequences were annotated using PyIR, a Python wrapper for IgBLAST v1.9, with IMGT germline references. Any read was removed if the V/J assignment was weak (E-value above 1e-6), the CDR3 was missing, or the read contained stop codons, out-of-frame junctions, or ambiguous translated residues. V3J clonotypes were defined by identical inferred V gene, J gene, and CDR3 amino acid sequence. Percentage overlap between repertoires was calculated by dividing the number of shared unique clonotypes by the size of the smaller repertoire. Three approaches were used to assess repertoire richness: RTK rarefaction, the Chao1 estimator, and Recon v2.1 estimates of unobserved clonotypes. For all TCRbeta clonotypes obtained by the gDNA method from a few donors, generation probabilities were computed with OLGA. TCRdb took this table from immuneACCESS and kept in-frame rearrangements with V and J called. Such tables lack part of the clones; where checked against another copy, unresolved V genes explain under half of the gap, and the rest is unexplained. V, J and clone size are taken as reported in that table, and D and trimming were inferred from the DNA itself. The sample table records about 680,000 clones; 92% of these occur just once. The ten largest make up approximately 22% of the sample.

CD8 naive samples were obtained by positive selection for CCR7 among CD45RO-negative cells, yielding a CD45RA+CCR7+ population from which TemRA cells were excluded. Healthy HIV-negative adults with no recently reported acute infections or vaccinations were included as donors. All donors were Caucasian adults living in Nashville, Tennessee, USA. Blood was collected by leukapheresis, and PBMCs were isolated by Ficoll-Histopaque density gradient centrifugation and then cryopreserved in liquid nitrogen vapor phase. Analytical flow cytometry was used to check the purity and quantity of each magnetically sorted T cell population. From each sorted fraction, genomic DNA was isolated and quantified by UV absorbance on a Nanodrop 2000c. The CDR1 and CDR2 encoded by the germline V gene are SGHNT and YENEEA. Trimming takes 4 bases off V and 3 bases off J; junction bases not matched to a gene: 6. From cysteine to phenylalanine, the CDR3 is 14 amino acids long. Only CDR3 DNA is held: 42 bases, read in frame from base 1.

The V gene is TRBV11-3 and the J gene is TRBJ2-7; 7 central nucleotides agree with TRBD1. Material for sequencing was naive CD8+ T cells sorted from blood. The cell subset or site label, as the study defines it: CD45RA+CCR7+. The sequence was obtained from a man aged 25-45 years in good health. CDR3 region: CASSSQRQGYEQYF. The bases read TGTGCCAGCAGCTCTCAGAGACAGGGCTACGAGCAGTACTTC. Joined to the reference TRBV11-3 and TRBJ2-7 proteins, this CDR3 gives the full variable domain: EAGVVQSPRYKIIEKKQPVAFWCNPISGHNTLYWYLQNLGQGPELLIRYENEEAVDDSQLPKDRFSAERLKGVDSTLKIQPAELGDSAVYLCASSSQRQGYEQYFGPGTRLTVT.